The clone carrying this T cell receptor (beta chain) occurred a few times. Its antigen remains unknown. The CDR3 loop spans 15 amino acids. Trimming cost V 6 bases and J 8 bases, with 20 bases left between them. Per germline, CDR1 DFQATT and CDR2 SNEGSKA (reference sequence). This entry is derived from a study of T cells in Graves' hyperthyroidism and ophthalmopathy. The study's findings and limits: By a 13 V-J model, ophthalmopathy was set apart from stable hyperthyroidism. Among thyroid clonotypes expanded above 0.001, most also appeared in blood.

TCR beta CDR3 region amplification was performed from RNA transcripts. With the HTBI primer set, the TCR CDR3 went through a first round of RT-PCR. TCRdb re-called the multiplex PCR reads through MiXCR, storing one row per CDR3 protein. The sample lists a few hundred thousand distinct CDR3 sequences, more than 45% seen once, with about 7.8% in the top ten. Patients aged 18 to 65 had newly diagnosed hyperthyroidism that had lasted under 2 months. Diagnoses rested on clinical symptoms, serum thyroxine and TRAb, thyroid ultrasound and orbital computed tomography. The chain joins TRBV20-1 to TRBJ1-6, with D maybe TRBD1 (5 bases). What was sequenced was peripheral blood or thyroid tissue (not recorded which). The source is a woman between 18 and 29 years old with Graves' hyperthyroidism. CDR3 in DNA: TGCAGTGCCAGCAGGGCGGCCAGGTCCTATTCACCCCTCCACTTT. This encodes CSASRAARSYSPLHF.